In its sample, the clone carrying this T cell receptor beta chain was seen many times. Its antigen remains unknown. This sample was taken from a study of identical twins. The study, taken as a whole, reports: Out-of-frame beta chain sequences displayed weaker excess sharing between twins.

TCRdb fed the 5' RACE reads into MiXCR, producing one record per CDR3 protein. The table has around 960,000 distinct CDR3 sequences, 12% seen once; the top ten hold around 1.5%. Germline CDR1 and CDR2: MNHNS and SASEGT. V lost 5 bases, J lost 0 bases, and 10 bases lay in between. CDR3 size: 14 residues. This sample was shared with a second study, whose subject was yellow fever vaccine responses in identical twins.

Sample: PBMCs. J is TRBJ1-1 and V is TRBV6-1; weak D call: TRBD1 (5 bases). The receptor's source is a woman aged 18-29 years in good health. The CDR3 reads CASSTRGMNTEAFF. The DNA of the CDR3 is TGTGCCAGCAGTACGAGGGGAATGAACACTGAAGCTTTCTTT.